This T cell receptor (beta chain) derives from a study of vaccination effects on CD4 cells after COVID-19. Germline values: CDR1 ENHRY, CDR2 SYGVKD. V lost 0 bases, J lost 4 bases, and 9 bases lay in between. This CDR3 is built from 14 residues. A remark on this clone: The antigen remains unidentified.

TCRdb keeps only in-frame clones here, not all; method: immunoSEQ multiplex PCR. The repertoire consists of around 26,000 clones, with nearly 75% occurring once and the leading ten covering 9.5% to 12%. Subsequent to a culture period of around 10 days, CD4+ T cells were isolated. Overall study findings and caveats: Cross-reactivity with common cold coronaviruses was shown by only 1 of 255 vaccine-induced clones in healthy vaccinees.

The TCR was taken from a human donor who received a COVID-19 vaccine. This chain connects TRBV10-3 to TRBJ1-2; weak D call: TRBD1 (6 bases). The input for sequencing was CD4+ T cells from PBMCs cultured without peptide, taken before COVID-19 vaccination. The CDR3 reads CAISESSGAYGYTF. CDR3 DNA: TGTGCCATCAGTGAGTCGTCGGGGGCCTATGGCTACACCTTC.